A single sample gave rise to the 20 T cell receptor beta chains below, sequenced in a study of regulatory T cells in long-lasting Graves disease. Building of the TCR beta libraries involved iRepertoire HTBI primers and Arm-PCR of CDR3 regions. TCRdb itself ran the multiplex PCR reads through MiXCR, one entry per CDR3 protein. The top ten clones hold roughly 30% of a sample with hundreds of thousands of distinct CDR3 sequences, 16% of them seen once. Time point indicated: newly diagnosed GD, antithyroid drugs for less than 3 months. RNA from PBMCs was the source of the TCR library. The same specimen was also included in a second study, on T cells in Graves' hyperthyroidism and ophthalmopathy.

The source material was peripheral blood mononuclear cells (PBMCs), sampled at new diagnosis, from a patient treated with antithyroid drugs. The receptors come from a man aged 40-49 years with Graves disease.

The chain joins TRBV11-2 to TRBJ2-1; TRBD1 aligns across 7 bases. V trimming: 4 bases; J trimming: 12 bases; junction bases outside the gene matches: 3. Germline V gives CDR1 SGHAT, CDR2 FQNNGV. CDR3 length: 11 amino acids. CDR3 in DNA: TGTGCCAGCAGCTCCTACAGGGGGCAGTTCTTC. Amino acids: CASSSYRGQFF.

This clonotype appeared many times. This chain joins TRBV28 and TRBJ1-3; no reliable D call. The CDR3 contains 11 residues. The germline V and J ends were trimmed by 5 bases and 9 bases, with 8 bases remaining between them. The V gene's germline CDR1 is MDHEN and CDR2 SYDVKM. DNA of the CDR3: TGTGCCAGCAGTAATCCTTTCACCATATATTTT. Residues: CASSNPFTIYF.

This clonotype was observed at least ten times. The rearrangement uses TRBV27 and TRBJ2-7; D possibly corresponds to TRBD1 (5 bases). Trimming shortened V by 3 bases and J by 7 bases, and 16 bases separated the two germline ends. The CDR3 contains 14 residues. Per germline, CDR1 MNHEY and CDR2 SMNVEV (reference sequence). The DNA of the CDR3 is TGTGCCAGCAGTTTGACAAGGGGCCTAGGGGAGCAGTACTTC. Encoded protein: CASSLTRGLGEQYF.

About this clonotype itself: With a much larger clone just one base away, this may be a read error. The chain uses TRBV5-4 and TRBJ2-5, with 12 bases lining up with TRBD2. Looked up from germline, CDR1 is SGHNT and CDR2 is YYREEE (reference sequence). CDR3 length: 17 amino acids. After removal of 0 bases from V and 11 bases from J, the junction contained 14 bases not matched to a gene. This chain's CDR3 is CASSLGASGGAYNEQYF. CDR3 DNA: TGTGCCAGCAGCTTGGGGGCTAGCGGGGGGGCCTACAATGAGCAGTACTTC.

As regards this clonotype: A clone one base away is much larger, so this may be a read error. V gene TRBV20-1 combines with J gene TRBJ2-7, with TRBD2 identical over 8 bases. Germline V lookup: CDR1 DFQATT, CDR2 SNEGSKA (reference sequence). This CDR3 has 13 amino acids. J was trimmed by 5 bases and V by 8 bases; bases with no gene match: 11. CDR3 DNA: TGCAGTACGTTAAATAGCGGGGACGACGAGCAGTACTTC. Translation: CSTLNSGDDEQYF.

This clonotype was found many times. The rearrangement links TRBV30 to TRBJ1-5, with D possibly matching TRBD1 (6 bases). The CDR3 is 15 amino acids. Deletions cut 0 bases from V and 6 bases from J, with 15 bases between. Germline CDR1 and CDR2: GTSNPN and SVGIG (reference sequence). CDR3 nucleotides: TGTGCCTGGAGTGTACTCGCAGGGGCCGGTCAGCCCCAGCATTTT. Its translation is CAWSVLAGAGQPQHF.

The sample holds many counts of this clonotype. V gene TRBV6-2 or TRBV6-3 combines with J gene TRBJ1-6; D unresolved. V was clipped by 5 bases and J by 0 bases, with 11 bases between them. This CDR3 is 16 amino acids long. Germline values: CDR1 MNHEY, CDR2 SVGEGT. The CDR3, as DNA: TGTGCCAGCAGTGAAGACTTCAGCTCCTATAATTCACCCCTCCACTTT. Translated: CASSEDFSSYNSPLHF.

This chain uses TRBV28 with TRBJ1-1; TRBD1 agrees at 11 bases. The V segment lost 6 bases and the J segment 0 bases; nucleotides outside the gene matches: 9. This CDR3 has 17 residues. Germline V gene data show CDR1 as MDHEN and CDR2 as SYDVKM. CDR3 region: CASRGRRTGGMNTEAFF. The CDR3 DNA follows: TGTGCCAGCAGGGGGCGTCGGACAGGGGGCATGAACACTGAAGCTTTCTTT. The variable domain in full, with the rest retrieved from reference TRBV28 and TRBJ1-1, is DVKVTQSSRYLVKRTGEKVFLECVQDMDHENMFWYRQDPGLGLRLIYFSYDVKMKEKGDIPEGYSVSREKKERFSLILESASTNQTSMYLCASRGRRTGGMNTEAFFGQGTRLTVV.

V gene TRBV7-9 combines with J gene TRBJ1-1; 7 bases align to TRBD1. CDR1 SEHNR and CDR2 FQNEAQ come from the germline V gene (reference sequence). CDR3 length: 14 residues. The junction had 14 bases not matched to a gene; V was cut back by 5 bases and J by 11 bases. In DNA, the CDR3 is TGTGCCAGCAGCCCCGGGCAGGGGGTACCTGGGGCTTTCTTT. As protein: CASSPGQGVPGAFF.

This clonotype was observed at least ten times. The chain couples TRBV7-9 to TRBJ2-1; no definite D call. The ends were cut back, 0 bases at V and 6 bases at J, with 6 bases in the middle. In germline, CDR1 is SEHNR, CDR2 FQNEAQ (reference sequence). This CDR3 spans 13 amino acids. Here the CDR3 DNA reads TGTGCCAGCAGCTTAGCCGCCAGCAATGAGCAGTTCTTC. This encodes CASSLAASNEQFF. The full variable domain, in which reference TRBV7-9 and TRBJ2-1 provide the parts outside the CDR3, is DTGVSQNPRHKITKRGQNVTFRCDPISEHNRLYWYRQTLGQGPEFLTYFQNEAQLEKSRLLSDRFSAERPKGSFSTLEIQRTEQGDSAMYLCASSLAASNEQFFGPGTRLTVL.

This chain joins TRBV29-1 and TRBJ1-1; D not certain. The V and J ends lost 6 bases and 9 bases respectively, with 23 bases between them. The germline V gene has CDR1 SQVTM and CDR2 ANQGSEA. This CDR3 comprises 14 residues. In DNA, the CDR3 is TGCAGCGTCGGGAACCCTGGTGGCGGGTCTCAAGCTTTCTTT. It specifies CSVGNPGGGSQAFF.

This clonotype was recorded at least ten times. The chain combines TRBV18 with TRBJ1-2; TRBD1 matches 9 bases. This CDR3 is built from 18 residues. Germline CDR1 KGHSH, CDR2 LQKENI. V lost 2 bases and J lost 3; bases outside the gene matches: 13. The CDR3: CASSPLVGTGLSDYGYTF. The CDR3 DNA is TGTGCCAGCTCACCATTGGTCGGGACAGGGTTGTCGGACTATGGCTACACCTTC.

This chain links TRBV7-3 with TRBJ2-1; 14 bases match TRBD2. Germline values: CDR1 SGHTA, CDR2 FQGTGA. The length of the CDR3 is 15 residues. V was clipped by 5 bases and J by 10 bases; unmatched bases: 7. For the CDR3, the DNA is TGTGCCAGCAGCCTGACTAGCGGGGGGGCTGGGGAGCAGTTCTTC. This sequence encodes CASSLTSGGAGEQFF.

The sample holds many counts of this clonotype. This chain connects TRBV24-1 to TRBJ1-1, with a weak D call TRBD1 (5 bases). Germline V CDR1 and CDR2: KGHDR, SFDVKD. Trimming removed 2 bases from V and 11 bases from J, with 14 bases in between. The CDR3 is 13 amino acids. CDR3 residues: CATSDSGTHTAFF. In DNA form, the CDR3 reads TGTGCCACCAGTGATTCCGGGACCCATACCGCTTTCTTT.

This clonotype was seen a handful of times. The V gene is TRBV5-1, the J gene TRBJ2-7; D is unclear. The V gene's germline CDR1 is SGHRS and CDR2 YFSETQ. Trimming removed 2 bases from V and 3 bases from J, with 9 bases in between. The CDR3 covers 13 residues. The CDR3 DNA reads TGCGCCAGCAGCTTAGACAATCTCTACGAGCAGTACTTC. Translation: CASSLDNLYEQYF.

The rearrangement uses TRBV19 and TRBJ1-1; no reliable D call. The CDR3 runs 13 residues. V was pared by 3 bases and J by 4 bases, with 9 bases between. Germline V gene sequence: CDR1 LNHDA, CDR2 SQIVND (reference sequence). CDR3 region: CASSMISSTEAFF. Written as DNA, the CDR3 is TGTGCCAGTAGTATGATATCTAGCACTGAAGCTTTCTTT.

A few counts support this clonotype. This may stem from a read error, because a much larger clone lies one nucleotide away. V is TRBV5-1 and J is TRBJ1-1; D possibly corresponds to TRBD1 (6 bases). CDR1 is SGHRS, CDR2 YFSETQ, per germline. The CDR3 length is 14 residues. Trimming stripped 0 bases from V and 4 bases from J, with 10 bases between. The CDR3 loop is CASSLEGVSTEAFF. The DNA for the CDR3 is TGCGCCAGCAGCTTGGAGGGGGTAAGCACTGAAGCTTTCTTT.

V gene TRBV11-2 combines with J gene TRBJ2-1; D is perhaps TRBD1 (5 bases). CDR3 size: 18 residues. Germline V gives CDR1 SGHAT, CDR2 FQNNGV. Trimming took off 1 base at V and 7 bases at J, with 23 bases between the two ends. CDR3 amino acids: CASSLVGAGSTTRNEQFF. The CDR3 DNA reads as TGTGCCAGCAGCTTAGTAGGGGCAGGGTCAACTACAAGGAATGAGCAGTTCTTC.

This clonotype has ten or more counts. The rearrangement links TRBV5-1 to TRBJ2-6; D ambiguous. Germline CDR1 and CDR2: SGHRS and YFSETQ. The CDR3 consists of 14 residues. V lost 4 bases and J lost 5, with 10 bases in between. CDR3 sequence: CASSPDSWANVLTF. The DNA of the CDR3 is TGCGCCAGCAGCCCGGATTCTTGGGCCAACGTCCTGACTTTC.

In its sample, this clonotype was seen many times. The V gene is TRBV27, the J gene TRBJ2-3; D remains ambiguous. V lost 6 bases, J lost 0 bases, and 7 bases lay in between. The germline CDR1 and CDR2 sequences are MNHEY and SMNVEV (reference sequence). The CDR3 is 13 amino acids. The CDR3 protein is CASRAPSTDTQYF. CDR3 sequence (DNA): TGTGCCAGCAGGGCCCCTAGCACAGATACGCAGTATTTT.